This TCR beta chain stems from a study of blood T cell repertoires in COVID-19. As for the study in general: Sites across the United States, Italy and Spain contributed samples from acute and convalescent COVID-19. Nucleic acid was either cDNA or gDNA, and it came from T cells, B-cell-depleted T cells, or PBMCs.

TCRdb keeps only in-frame clones here, not all; method: immunoSEQ multiplex PCR. Among some 18,000 clones listed, around nine tenths were seen once. The length of the CDR3 is 14 residues. CDR1 and CDR2 (germline): SEHNR, FQNEAQ (reference sequence). V was pared by 0 bases and J by 6 bases, with 12 bases between. Sequencing was performed on peripheral blood. This TCR was sampled from a human donor in a cohort sampled during active COVID-19. The gene calls are TRBV7-9 and TRBJ2-7; the D gene is possibly TRBD1 (5 bases). This CDR3 is CASSLAPQGSEQYF. The CDR3, as DNA: TGTGCCAGCAGCTTAGCTCCCCAGGGTAGCGAGCAGTACTTC.